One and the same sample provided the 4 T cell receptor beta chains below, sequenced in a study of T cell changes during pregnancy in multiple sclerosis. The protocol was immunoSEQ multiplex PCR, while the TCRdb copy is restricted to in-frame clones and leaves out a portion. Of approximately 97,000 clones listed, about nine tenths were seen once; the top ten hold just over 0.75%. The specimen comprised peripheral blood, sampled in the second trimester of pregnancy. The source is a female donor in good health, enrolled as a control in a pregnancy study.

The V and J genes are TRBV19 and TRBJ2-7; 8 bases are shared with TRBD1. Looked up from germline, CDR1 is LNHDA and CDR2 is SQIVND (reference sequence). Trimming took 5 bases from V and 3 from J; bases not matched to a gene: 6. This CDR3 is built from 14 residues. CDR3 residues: CASSPQGVDYEQYF. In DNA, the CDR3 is TGTGCCAGTAGTCCACAGGGGGTAGACTACGAGCAGTACTTC.

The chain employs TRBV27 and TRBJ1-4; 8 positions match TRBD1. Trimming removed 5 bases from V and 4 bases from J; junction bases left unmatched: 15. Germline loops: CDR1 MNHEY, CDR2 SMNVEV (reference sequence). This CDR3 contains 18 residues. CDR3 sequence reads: CASSPLGGIQGVNEKLFF. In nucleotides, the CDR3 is TGTGCCAGCAGTCCCCTCGGGGGGATACAGGGGGTTAATGAAAAACTGTTTTTT.

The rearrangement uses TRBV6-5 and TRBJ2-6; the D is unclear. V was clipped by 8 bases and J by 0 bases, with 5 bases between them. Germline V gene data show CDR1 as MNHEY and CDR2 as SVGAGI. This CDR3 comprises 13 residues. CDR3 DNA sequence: TGTGCCAGCGAGAGCTCTGGGGCCAACGTCCTGACTTTC. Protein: CASESSGANVLTF.

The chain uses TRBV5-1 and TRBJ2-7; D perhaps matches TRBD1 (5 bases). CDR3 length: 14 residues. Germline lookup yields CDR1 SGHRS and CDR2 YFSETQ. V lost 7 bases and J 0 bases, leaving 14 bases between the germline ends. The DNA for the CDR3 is TGCGCCAGCGGGGTAAGGGGCATCTCCTACGAGCAGTACTTC. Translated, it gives CASGVRGISYEQYF.